This TCR beta chain was sequenced in a study of blood T cell repertoires in COVID-19. Study as a whole: Sources were T cells, B-cell-depleted T cells, or PBMCs; the material itself was cDNA or gDNA.

Trimming at V came to 2 bases and at J to 10 bases, leaving 6 bases not matched to a gene. The length of the CDR3 is 14 residues. CDR1 is SGDLS, CDR2 YYNGEE, per germline. TCRdb's copy holds only in-frame clones and misses some; the assay was immunoSEQ multiplex PCR. The sample has about 110,000 clones; approximately 85% are singletons. This sequence joins TRBV9 and TRBJ1-1, with 12 bases matching TRBD1. The sample consisted of peripheral blood. The clonotype originates from a woman aged 60-75 years with COVID-19, enrolled during active disease. CDR3 amino acids: CASSVGTGGAGAFF. CDR3 sequence (DNA): TGTGCCAGCAGCGTGGGGACAGGGGGCGCAGGAGCTTTCTTT.